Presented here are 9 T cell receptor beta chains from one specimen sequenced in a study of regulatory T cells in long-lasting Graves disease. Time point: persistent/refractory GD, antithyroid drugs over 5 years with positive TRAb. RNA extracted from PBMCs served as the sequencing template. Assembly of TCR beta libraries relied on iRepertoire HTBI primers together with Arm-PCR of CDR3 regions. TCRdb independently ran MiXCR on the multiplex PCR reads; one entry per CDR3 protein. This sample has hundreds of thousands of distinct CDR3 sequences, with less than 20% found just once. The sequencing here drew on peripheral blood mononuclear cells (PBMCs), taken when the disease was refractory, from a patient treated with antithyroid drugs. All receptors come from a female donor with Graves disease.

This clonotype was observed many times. This CDR3 is CASSLGPLAKNIQYF. The CDR3 nucleotides read TGTGCCAGCAGCTTGGGGCCACTAGCCAAAAACATTCAGTACTTC. The rearrangement links TRBV11-2 to TRBJ2-4; perhaps TRBD1 as D (5 bases). The germline V gene has CDR1 SGHAT and CDR2 FQNNGV. The germline V and J ends were trimmed by 3 bases and 0 bases, with 9 bases remaining between them. There are 15 residues in the CDR3.

The CDR3 DNA follows: TGCAGTGCTAGGGGACTAGGACGTGAGACCCAGTACTTC. Translated: CSARGLGRETQYF. The chain carries TRBV20-1 and TRBJ2-5; 8 bases are a match to TRBD2. Germline values: CDR1 DFQATT, CDR2 SNEGSKA (reference sequence). The junction had 5 bases not matched to a gene; V was cut back by 3 bases and J by 5 bases. The CDR3 contains 13 residues.

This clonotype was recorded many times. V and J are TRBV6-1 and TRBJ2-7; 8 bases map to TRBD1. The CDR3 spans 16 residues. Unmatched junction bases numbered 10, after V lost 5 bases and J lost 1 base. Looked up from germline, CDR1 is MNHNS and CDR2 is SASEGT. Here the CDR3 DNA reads TGTGCCAGCAGTCACTTTCGACAGGGGTGGTCCTACGAGCAGTACTTC. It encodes CASSHFRQGWSYEQYF.

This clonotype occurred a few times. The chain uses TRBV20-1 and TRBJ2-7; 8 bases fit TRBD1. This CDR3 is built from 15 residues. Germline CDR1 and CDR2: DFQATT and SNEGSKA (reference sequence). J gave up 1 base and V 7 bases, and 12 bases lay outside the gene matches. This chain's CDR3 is CSVGGGTGGSYEQYF. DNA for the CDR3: TGCAGTGTCGGAGGGGGGACAGGAGGGTCCTACGAGCAGTACTTC.

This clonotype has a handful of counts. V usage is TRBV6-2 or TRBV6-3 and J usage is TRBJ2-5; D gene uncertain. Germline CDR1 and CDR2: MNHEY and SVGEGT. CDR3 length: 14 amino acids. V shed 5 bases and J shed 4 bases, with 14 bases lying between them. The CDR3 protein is CASSPLKGRETQYF. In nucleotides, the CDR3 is TGTGCCAGCAGTCCCCTGAAGGGTCGAGAGACCCAGTACTTC.

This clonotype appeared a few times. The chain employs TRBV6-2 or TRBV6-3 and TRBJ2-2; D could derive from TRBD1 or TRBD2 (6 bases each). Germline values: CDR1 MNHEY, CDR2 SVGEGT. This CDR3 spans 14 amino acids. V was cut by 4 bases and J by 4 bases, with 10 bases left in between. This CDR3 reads CASSWGAGTGELFF. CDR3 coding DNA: TGTGCCAGCAGTTGGGGGGCGGGCACCGGGGAGCTGTTTTTT.

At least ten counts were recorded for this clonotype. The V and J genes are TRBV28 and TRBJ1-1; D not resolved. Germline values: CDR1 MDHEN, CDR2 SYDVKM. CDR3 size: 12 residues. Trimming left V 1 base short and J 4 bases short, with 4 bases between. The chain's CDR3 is CASSLSPTEAFF. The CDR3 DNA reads TGTGCCAGCAGTTTATCGCCCACTGAAGCTTTCTTT.

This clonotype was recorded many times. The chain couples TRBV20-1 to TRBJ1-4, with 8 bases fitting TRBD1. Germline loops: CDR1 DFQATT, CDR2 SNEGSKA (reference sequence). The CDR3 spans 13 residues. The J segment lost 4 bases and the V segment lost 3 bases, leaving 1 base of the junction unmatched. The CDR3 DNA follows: TGCAGTGCTAGGGACAGGGATAATGAAAAACTGTTTTTT. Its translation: CSARDRDNEKLFF.

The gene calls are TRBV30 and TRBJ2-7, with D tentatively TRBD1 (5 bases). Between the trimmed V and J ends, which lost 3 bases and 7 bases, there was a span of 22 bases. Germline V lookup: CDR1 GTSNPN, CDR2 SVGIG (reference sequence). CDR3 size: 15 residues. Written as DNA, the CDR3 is TGTGCCTGGAGCAAGATACTACTACTTAGGGGAGAGCAGTACTTC. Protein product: CAWSKILLLRGEQYF.